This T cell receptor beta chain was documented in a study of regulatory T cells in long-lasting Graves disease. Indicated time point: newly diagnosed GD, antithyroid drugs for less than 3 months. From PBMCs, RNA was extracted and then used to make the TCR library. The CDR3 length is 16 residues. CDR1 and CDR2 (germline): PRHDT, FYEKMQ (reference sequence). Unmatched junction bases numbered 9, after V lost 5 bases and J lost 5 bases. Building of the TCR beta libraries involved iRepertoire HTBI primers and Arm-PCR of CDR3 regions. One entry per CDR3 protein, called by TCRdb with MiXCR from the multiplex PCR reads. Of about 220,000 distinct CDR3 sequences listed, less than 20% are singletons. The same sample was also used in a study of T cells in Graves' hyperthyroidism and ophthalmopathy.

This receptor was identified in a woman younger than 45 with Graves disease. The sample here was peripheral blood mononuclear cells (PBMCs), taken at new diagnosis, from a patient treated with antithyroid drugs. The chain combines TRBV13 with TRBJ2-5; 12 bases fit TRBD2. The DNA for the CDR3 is TGTGCCAGCAGCACTCACGCTAGCGGGAGGGTTGAGACCCAGTACTTC. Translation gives CASSTHASGRVETQYF.